This TCR beta chain was found in a study of CD8+CD57+ T cells in acquired aplastic anemia. This clonotype was found many times. Its matching antigen is unknown. Study-level findings and limits: Patients and controls were found to share 25 to 30 CD8+ CDR3 sequences.

Selection for sequencing was limited to patients who had shown CD8+CD57+ cell expansion by flow cytometry. Template material for TCR beta VDJ and CDR3 profiling consisted of genomic DNA. A single record per CDR3 protein comes from TCRdb applying MiXCR to the reads. The sample has some 180,000 distinct CDR3 sequences, around 63% seen once. The sample was sorted CD4+, CD8+, or CD8+CD57+ T cells (not recorded which) from PBMCs. This TCR was recovered from a human donor with aplastic anemia.

The CDR3 DNA sequence: TGTGCCAGCAGTTTTGGCAGGGAGGTCCATGAGCAGTTCTTC. As protein: CASSFGREVHEQFF. The chain has TRBV27 and TRBJ2-1; TRBD2 is a possible D gene (6 bases). V lost 3 bases, J lost 8 bases, and 14 bases lay in between. Per the germline V gene, CDR1 is MNHEY and CDR2 is SMNVEV (reference sequence). The CDR3 is 14 residues long.